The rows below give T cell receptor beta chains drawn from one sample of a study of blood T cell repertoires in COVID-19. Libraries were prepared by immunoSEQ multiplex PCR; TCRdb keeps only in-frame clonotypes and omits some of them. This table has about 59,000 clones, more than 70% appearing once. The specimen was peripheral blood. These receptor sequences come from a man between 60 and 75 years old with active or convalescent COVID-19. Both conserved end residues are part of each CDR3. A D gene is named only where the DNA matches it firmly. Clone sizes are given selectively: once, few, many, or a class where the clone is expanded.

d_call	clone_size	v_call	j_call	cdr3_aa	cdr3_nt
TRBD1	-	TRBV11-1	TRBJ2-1	CASSRQGSGLEQFF	TGTGCCAGCAGCCGACAGGGGAGTGGGCTGGAGCAGTTCTTC
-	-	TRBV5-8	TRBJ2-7	CASSFRRESYEQYF	TGTGCCAGCAGCTTTCGGAGGGAGTCCTACGAGCAGTACTTC
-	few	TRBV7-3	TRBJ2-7	CASSPRTTVYEQYF	TGTGCCAGCAGCCCAAGGACTACAGTATACGAGCAGTACTTC
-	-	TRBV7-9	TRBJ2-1	CASSVNPGAGENNEQFF	TGTGCCAGCAGCGTAAACCCGGGGGCGGGGGAAAACAATGAGCAGTTCTTC
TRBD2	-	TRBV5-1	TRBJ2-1	CASSPTSGGAGEQFF	TGCGCCAGCAGCCCGACTAGCGGGGGGGCCGGTGAGCAGTTCTTC
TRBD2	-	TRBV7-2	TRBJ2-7	CASSSFGRTYEQYF	TGTGCCAGCAGCTCCTTCGGGAGGACCTACGAGCAGTACTTC
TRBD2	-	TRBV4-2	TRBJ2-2	CASSQDRLAGSGELFF	TGTGCCAGCAGCCAAGATCGTCTAGCGGGGTCCGGGGAGCTGTTTTTT
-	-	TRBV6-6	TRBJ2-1	CASSLDLNNEQFF	TGTGCCAGCAGTCTGGACTTAAACAATGAGCAGTTCTTC
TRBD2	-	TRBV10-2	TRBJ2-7	CASTGLAGHEQYF	TGCGCCAGCACAGGACTAGCGGGACACGAGCAGTACTTC
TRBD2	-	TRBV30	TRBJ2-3	CAWSSLAGGSDTQYF	TGTGCCTGGAGCTCCCTAGCGGGAGGGTCAGATACGCAGTATTTT
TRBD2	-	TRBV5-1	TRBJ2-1	CASSLGTSGSAYEQFF	TGCGCCAGCAGCTTGGGGACTAGCGGGAGTGCGTATGAGCAGTTCTTC
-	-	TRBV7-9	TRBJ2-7	CASSLGVYEQYF	TGTGCCAGCAGCCTCGGGGTCTACGAGCAGTACTTC
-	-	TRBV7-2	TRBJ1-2	CASSPGQFYGYTF	TGTGCCAGCAGCCCCGGACAGTTCTATGGCTACACCTTC
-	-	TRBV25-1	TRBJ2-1	CASSEPGYNEQFF	TGTGCCAGCAGTGAACCAGGCTACAATGAGCAGTTCTTC
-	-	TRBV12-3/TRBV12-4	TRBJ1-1	CASSAGANTEAFF	TGTGCCAGCAGTGCCGGTGCCAACACTGAAGCTTTCTTT
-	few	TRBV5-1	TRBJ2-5	CASSRVGNRQETQYF	TGCGCCAGCAGCCGGGTCGGCAATAGACAAGAGACCCAGTACTTC
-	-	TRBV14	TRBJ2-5	CASSQDLRAFETQYF	TGTGCCAGCAGCCAAGATCTCCGAGCGTTTGAGACCCAGTACTTC
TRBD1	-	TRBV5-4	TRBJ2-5	CASSYPTGTETQYF	TGTGCCAGCAGCTATCCGACAGGGACGGAGACCCAGTACTTC
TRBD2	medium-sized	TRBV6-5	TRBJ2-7	CASNEGLATYEQYF	TGTGCCAGCAACGAGGGACTAGCGACCTACGAGCAGTACTTC
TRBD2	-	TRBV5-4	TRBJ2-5	CASSGTRGETQYF	TGTGCCAGCAGCGGGACTAGGGGAGAGACCCAGTACTTC
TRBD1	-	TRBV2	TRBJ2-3	CASSEGDRGRGDTQYF	TGTGCCAGCAGTGAAGGGGACAGGGGCCGTGGAGATACGCAGTATTTT
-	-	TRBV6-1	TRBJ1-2	CASSEAGGRAPNYGYTF	TGTGCCAGCAGTGAAGCAGGCGGGAGAGCTCCTAACTATGGCTACACCTTC
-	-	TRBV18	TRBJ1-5	CASSPGQPNSNQPQHF	TGTGCCAGCTCACCAGGGCAACCGAATAGCAATCAGCCCCAGCATTTT
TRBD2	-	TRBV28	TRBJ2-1	CASSFGTTYNEQFF	TGTGCCAGCAGTTTTGGGACTACTTACAATGAGCAGTTCTTC
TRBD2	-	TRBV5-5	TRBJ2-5	CASSTASGRAGETQYF	TGTGCCAGCAGCACCGCTAGCGGGAGGGCTGGAGAGACCCAGTACTTC
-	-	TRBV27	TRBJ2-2	CASSWGGDTGELFF	TGTGCCAGCAGTTGGGGGGGCGACACCGGGGAGCTGTTTTTT
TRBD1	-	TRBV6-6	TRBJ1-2	CASSDGQDYGYTF	TGTGCCAGCAGTGATGGACAGGACTATGGCTACACCTTC
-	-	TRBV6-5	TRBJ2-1	CASSLAPSYNEQFF	TGTGCCAGCAGTTTAGCGCCGTCCTACAATGAGCAGTTCTTC